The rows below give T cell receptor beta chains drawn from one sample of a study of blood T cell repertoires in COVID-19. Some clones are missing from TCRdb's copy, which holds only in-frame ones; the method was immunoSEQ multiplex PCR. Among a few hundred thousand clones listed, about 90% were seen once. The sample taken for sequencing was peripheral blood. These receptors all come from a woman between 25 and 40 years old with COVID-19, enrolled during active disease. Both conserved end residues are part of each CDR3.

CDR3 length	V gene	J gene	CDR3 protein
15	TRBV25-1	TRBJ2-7	CASSDLGLEAYEQYF
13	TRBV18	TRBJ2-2	CASSATGTGELFF
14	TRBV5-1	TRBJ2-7	CASSGTSTSYEQYF
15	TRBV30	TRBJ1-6	CAWSVLGTKNSPLHF
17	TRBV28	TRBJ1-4	CASSSSGQGERNEKLFF
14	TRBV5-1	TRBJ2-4	CASSSDQGGAIQYF
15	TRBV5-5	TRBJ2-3	CASSRTGVRADTQYF
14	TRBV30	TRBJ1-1	CAWNPGLSGTEAFF
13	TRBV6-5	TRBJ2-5	CASTATGGETQYF
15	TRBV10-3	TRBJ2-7	CAISESTGGSYEQYF
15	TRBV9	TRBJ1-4	CASSSQGQLNEKLFF
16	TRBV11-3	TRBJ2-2	CASSTGHPGDTGELFF
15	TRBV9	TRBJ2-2	CASSPGTGTTGELFF
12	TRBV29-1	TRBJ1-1	CSVEDPDRETFF
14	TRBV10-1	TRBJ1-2	CASSPDGRARGYTF
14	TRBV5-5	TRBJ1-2	CASSPAPDRRGYTF
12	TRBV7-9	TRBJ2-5	CASTRGEETQYF
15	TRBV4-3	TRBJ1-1	CASSLSTAGDTEAFF
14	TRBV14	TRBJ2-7	CASSQLGQNYEQYF
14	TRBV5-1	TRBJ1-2	CASRWEGSDYGYTF
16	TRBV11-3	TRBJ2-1	CASSSRTSGHYNEQFF
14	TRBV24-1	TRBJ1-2	CATRGTGGAEGYTF
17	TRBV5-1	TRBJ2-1	CASSSLGGRSSYNEQFF
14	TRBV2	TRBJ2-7	CASSIVGHSYEQYF
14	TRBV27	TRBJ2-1	CASSLSGGHNEQFF
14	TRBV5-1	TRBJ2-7	CASSLGDRNYEQYF
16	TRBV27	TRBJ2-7	CASSPLDRGNSYEQYF
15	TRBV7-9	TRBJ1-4	CASSPGTVDNEKLFF
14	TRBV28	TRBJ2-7	CASSSPDREYEQYF
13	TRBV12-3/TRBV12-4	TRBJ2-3	CASSLARADAQYF
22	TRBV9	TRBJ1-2	CASSVQLGSFWRLRTTNYGYTF
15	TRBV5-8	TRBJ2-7	CASSYRDRGRREQYF
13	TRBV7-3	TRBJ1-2	CASSTDSTYGYTF
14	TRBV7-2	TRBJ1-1	CASSPQGAGTEAFF
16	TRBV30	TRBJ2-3	CAWSDGLAGSRDTQYF
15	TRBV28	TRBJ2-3	CASSLGTSGRDTQYF
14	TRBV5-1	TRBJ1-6	CASSAGQGISPLHF
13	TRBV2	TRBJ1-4	CASKREASEKLFF
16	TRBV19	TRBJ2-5	CASSLGLAGGQETQYF
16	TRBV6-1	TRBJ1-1	CASSDPDRVGDTEAFF
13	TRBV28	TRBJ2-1	CAWTSGWGHEQFF
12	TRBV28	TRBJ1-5	CASSFNNQPQHF
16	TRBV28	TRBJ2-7	CASSFPLAGGSYEQYF
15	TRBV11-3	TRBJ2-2	CASGDRTRGTGELFF
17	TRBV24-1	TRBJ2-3	CATSDLREDGSTDTQYF
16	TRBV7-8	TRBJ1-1	CASSQWAGTGHTEAFF
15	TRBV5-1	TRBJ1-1	CASSTHRGSGTEAFF
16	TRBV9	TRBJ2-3	CASSVEGLAGADTQYF
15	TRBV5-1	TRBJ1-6	CASSLRGQANSPLHF
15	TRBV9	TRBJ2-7	CASSPGQDPSYEQYF
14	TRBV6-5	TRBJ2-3	CASSSGLAGSTQYF
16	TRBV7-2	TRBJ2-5	CASSYGLAVIQETQYF
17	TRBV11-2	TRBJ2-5	CASSLDGLAESQETQYF
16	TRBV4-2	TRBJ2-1	CASSHPDRAGAYEQFF
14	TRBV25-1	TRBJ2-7	CASEGDRVTYEQYF
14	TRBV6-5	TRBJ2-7	CASILGTGGHEQYF
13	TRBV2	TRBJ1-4	CASSGDREEKLFF